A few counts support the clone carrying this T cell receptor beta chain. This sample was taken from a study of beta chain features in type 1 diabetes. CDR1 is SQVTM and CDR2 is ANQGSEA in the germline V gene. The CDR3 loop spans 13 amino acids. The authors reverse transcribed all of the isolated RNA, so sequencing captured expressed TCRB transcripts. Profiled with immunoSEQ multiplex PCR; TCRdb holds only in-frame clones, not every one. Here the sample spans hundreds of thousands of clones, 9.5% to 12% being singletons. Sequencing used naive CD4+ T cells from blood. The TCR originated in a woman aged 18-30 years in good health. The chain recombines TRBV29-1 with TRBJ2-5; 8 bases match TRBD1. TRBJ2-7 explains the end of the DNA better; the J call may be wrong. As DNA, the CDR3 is TGCAGCGTGACCGGACAGGGTACCTACGAGCAGTACTTC. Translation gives CSVTGQGTYEQYF.